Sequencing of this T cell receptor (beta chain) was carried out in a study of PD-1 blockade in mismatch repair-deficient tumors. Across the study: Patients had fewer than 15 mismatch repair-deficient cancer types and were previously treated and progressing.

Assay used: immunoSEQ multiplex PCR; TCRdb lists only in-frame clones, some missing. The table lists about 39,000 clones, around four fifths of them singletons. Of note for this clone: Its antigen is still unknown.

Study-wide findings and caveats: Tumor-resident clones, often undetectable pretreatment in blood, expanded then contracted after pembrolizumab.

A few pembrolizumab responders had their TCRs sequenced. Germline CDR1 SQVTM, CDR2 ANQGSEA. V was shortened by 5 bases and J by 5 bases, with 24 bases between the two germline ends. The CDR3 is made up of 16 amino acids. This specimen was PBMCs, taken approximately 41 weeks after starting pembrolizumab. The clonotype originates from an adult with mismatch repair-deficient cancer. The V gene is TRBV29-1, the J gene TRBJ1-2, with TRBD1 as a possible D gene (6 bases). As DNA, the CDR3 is TGCAGCGTTAAACTTGACCGGGACACAACTAGGTATGGCTACACCTTC. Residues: CSVKLDRDTTRYGYTF.